This T cell receptor beta chain was documented in a study of blood T cell repertoires in COVID-19. Study summary: Some COVID-19 samples were acute and others convalescent; all came from the United States, Italy and Spain. T cells, B-cell-depleted T cells, or PBMCs provided the cDNA or gDNA that served as material.

The V gene end was trimmed by 3 bases and the J gene end by 3 bases; junction bases not matched to a gene: 2. The CDR3 consists of 14 residues. Germline CDR1 and CDR2: LGHDT and YNNKEL (reference sequence). In the source study's methods: Reference gene primer amplification gave nucleated cell count estimates. The table came from immunoSEQ multiplex PCR; TCRdb's copy has only in-frame clones and leaves some out. V and J calls and clone size are as listed in that table; D and trimming were resolved from the DNA. The profile shows around 100,000 clones, 82% of them singletons. Sequenced sample: peripheral blood. The clonotype was recovered from a man aged 60 to 75 with acute or convalescent COVID-19. The chain carries TRBV3-1 (or the pseudogene TRBV3-2) and TRBJ1-2; 9 nucleotides match TRBD1. The CDR3 DNA sequence: TGTGCCAGCAGCCAGGGACAGGGAGACTATGGCTACACCTTC. It encodes CASSQGQGDYGYTF.